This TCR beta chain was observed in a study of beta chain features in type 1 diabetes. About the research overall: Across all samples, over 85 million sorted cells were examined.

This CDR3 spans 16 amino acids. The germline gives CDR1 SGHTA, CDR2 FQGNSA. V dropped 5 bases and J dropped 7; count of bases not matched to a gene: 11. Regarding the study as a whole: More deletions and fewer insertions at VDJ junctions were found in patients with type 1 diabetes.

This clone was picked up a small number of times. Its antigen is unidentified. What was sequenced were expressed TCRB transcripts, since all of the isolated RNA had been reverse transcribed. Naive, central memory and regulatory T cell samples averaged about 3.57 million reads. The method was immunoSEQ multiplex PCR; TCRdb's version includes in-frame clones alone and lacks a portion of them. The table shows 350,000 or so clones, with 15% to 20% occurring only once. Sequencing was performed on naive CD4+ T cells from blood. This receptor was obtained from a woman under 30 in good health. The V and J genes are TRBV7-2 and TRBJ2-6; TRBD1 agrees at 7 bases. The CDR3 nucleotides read TGTGCCAGCAGCCGGGGACAGTCCCGCTTAGCCAACGTCCTGACTTTC. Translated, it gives CASSRGQSRLANVLTF.